This TCR beta chain was sequenced during a study of Tregs in tolerant kidney transplant recipients. Method: immunoSEQ multiplex PCR; TCRdb's copy keeps in-frame clones and lacks some. The sample lists tens of thousands of clones, roughly nine tenths occurring once. The germline V gene encodes CDR1 SGHRS and CDR2 YFSETQ. The CDR3 contains 14 residues. Between the trimmed V and J ends, which lost 2 bases and 6 bases, there was a span of 15 bases. Comments on this clone: No antigen is known for it.

The study, taken as a whole, reports: Biological reproducibility was not directly addressed, but technical replication error appeared minimal.

The sequence was collected from a human donor who received a combined kidney and bone marrow transplant. The sequenced sample was CD4+ T cells from blood, obtained before the transplant. The chain has TRBV5-1 and TRBJ2-7; D might be TRBD1 (5 bases). CDR3 nucleotides: TGCGCCAGCAGCTTTACGCAGGGCAACAGCGAGCAGTACTTC. It yields the protein CASSFTQGNSEQYF.